These 16 T cell receptor beta chains originate from one sample sequenced in a study of blood T cell repertoires in COVID-19. The protocol was immunoSEQ multiplex PCR, while the TCRdb copy is restricted to in-frame clones and leaves out a portion. The table has hundreds of thousands of clones, about 91% seen once. The sample taken for sequencing was PBMCs or T cells enriched from blood (not recorded which). The receptor set was obtained from a woman aged 40 to 50 with acute COVID-19.

The genes are TRBV5-1 and TRBJ1-1; 9 bases are a match to TRBD1. The ends lost 4 bases at V and 0 bases at J; junction bases unmatched: 10. Germline V gene data show CDR1 as SGHRS and CDR2 as YFSETQ. This CDR3 contains 17 residues. CDR3 coding DNA: TGCGCCAGCAGCCTCCGCGTACAGGGGGCGATGAACACTGAAGCTTTCTTT. The encoded protein is CASSLRVQGAMNTEAFF.

CDR3 in amino acids: CASSPVTGFTEAFF. The CDR3 nucleotides are TGCGCCAGCAGCCCGGTGACAGGGTTCACTGAAGCTTTCTTT. The rearrangement uses TRBV5-1 and TRBJ1-1; 7 nucleotides agree with TRBD1. The CDR3 has 14 amino acids. V gave up 4 bases and J gave up 4 bases; unmatched junction bases: 7. Germline V gives CDR1 SGHRS, CDR2 YFSETQ.

This clone turned up a few times. The chain carries TRBV13 and TRBJ2-7; a possible D gene is TRBD2 (6 bases). This CDR3 is built from 14 residues. The germline gives CDR1 PRHDT, CDR2 FYEKMQ (reference sequence). V was shortened by 3 bases and J by 3 bases, with 12 bases between the two germline ends. CDR3 bases: TGTGCCAGCAGCTTCATGCTAGCGAGCTACGAGCAGTACTTC. Encoded protein: CASSFMLASYEQYF.

The chain employs TRBV12-5 and TRBJ1-5; D gene ambiguous. CDR1 is LGHNT, CDR2 FRNRAP, per germline. Trimming pared 6 bases from V and 3 bases from J, leaving 6 bases between. The CDR3 length is 12 residues. The CDR3 region is CASGTNNQPQHF. In DNA form, the CDR3 reads TGTGCTAGTGGAACTAACAATCAGCCCCAGCATTTT.

This chain joins TRBV30 and TRBJ1-3, with 7 positions matching TRBD1. This CDR3 region has 14 residues. Germline loops: CDR1 GTSNPN, CDR2 SVGIG (reference sequence). J gave up 0 bases and V 4 bases, and 3 bases lay outside the gene matches. CDR3 bases: TGTGCCTGGAACAGGGGATTCTCTGGAAACACCATATATTTT. It specifies CAWNRGFSGNTIYF. Complete variable domain (other parts from reference TRBV30 and TRBJ1-3): SQTIHQWPATLVQPVGSPLSLECTVEGTSNPNLYWYRQAAGRGLQLLFYSVGIGQISSEVPQNLSASRPQDRQFILSSKKLLLSDSGFYLCAWNRGFSGNTIYFGEGSWLTVV.

This clone is a singleton in its sample. V is TRBV7-6 and J is TRBJ2-4; 7 bases map to TRBD1. The CDR3 has 18 amino acids. The V gene's germline CDR1 is SGHVS and CDR2 FNYEAQ. The ends lost 2 bases at V and 3 bases at J; junction bases unmatched: 13. For the CDR3, the DNA is TGTGCCAGCAGCTTAACAGGGGATGTTACCACCGACAAAAACATTCAGTACTTC. Its translation is CASSLTGDVTTDKNIQYF.

The rearrangement joins TRBV27 to TRBJ1-1; no firm D call. The CDR3 runs 13 residues. V lost 5 bases and J 3 bases, leaving 10 bases between the germline ends. Germline V gene data show CDR1 as MNHEY and CDR2 as SMNVEV (reference sequence). In DNA form, the CDR3 reads TGTGCCAGCAGTCCTCTTCTTCACACTGAAGCTTTCTTT. Protein sequence: CASSPLLHTEAFF.

The chain is built from TRBV11-3 and TRBJ2-3; tentatively, D is TRBD1 (6 bases). V was clipped by 4 bases and J by 0 bases, with 14 bases between them. The germline V gene has CDR1 SGHNT and CDR2 YENEEA. The CDR3 is 16 amino acids. CDR3 sequence reads: CASSWADRTSTDTQYF. The CDR3, as DNA: TGTGCCAGCAGCTGGGCTGACAGGACAAGCACAGATACGCAGTATTTT.

The rearrangement joins TRBV5-4 to TRBJ2-7; 15 positions agree with TRBD2. V lost 2 bases and J lost 4; bases outside the gene matches: 7. Germline values: CDR1 SGHNT, CDR2 YYREEE (reference sequence). This CDR3 contains 17 residues. CDR3 protein: CASSFGLAGGPRYEQYV. The CDR3 DNA reads as TGTGCCAGCAGCTTCGGACTAGCGGGAGGGCCAAGGTACGAGCAGTACGTC.

This chain joins TRBV23-1 and TRBJ2-7; D is unresolved. TRBV23-1 is an open reading frame, and its role is uncertain. Trimming stripped 11 bases from V and 6 bases from J, with 17 bases between. The CDR3 runs to 12 residues. In nucleotides, the CDR3 is TGCGCCTCCCGAGGCAGATACTGCGAGCAGTACGTC. Translation: CASRGRYCEQYV.

J is TRBJ1-4 and V is TRBV11-3, with TRBD1 identical over 8 bases. CDR1 is SGHNT and CDR2 is YENEEA in the germline V gene. There are 20 residues in the CDR3. Losses at the gene ends were 5 bases for V and 0 bases for J; bases not matched to a gene: 17. The CDR3 DNA sequence: TGTGCCAGCAGCCCATCTCCGCCAGGGGGCTGGGGTGCAACTAATGAAAAACTGTTTTTT. This sequence encodes CASSPSPPGGWGATNEKLFF.

V and J are TRBV15 and TRBJ1-1; TRBD1 agrees at 8 bases. V dropped 1 base and J dropped 3; count of bases not matched to a gene: 7. CDR1 LNHNV and CDR2 YYDKDF come from the germline V gene (reference sequence). The CDR3 has 16 amino acids. The CDR3 sequence is CATSRGQGTWDTEAFF. The CDR3, as DNA: TGTGCCACCAGCAGAGGACAGGGGACCTGGGACACTGAAGCTTTCTTT.

The CDR3 DNA reads as TGTGCCAGCAGTACCCGGGACAACAACTACGAGCAGTACTTC. Its translation is CASSTRDNNYEQYF. V gene TRBV28 combines with J gene TRBJ2-7; tentatively, D is TRBD1 (6 bases). This CDR3 region has 14 residues. Germline CDR1 and CDR2: MDHEN and SYDVKM. V was clipped by 5 bases and J by 3 bases, with 14 bases between them. The whole variable domain, filled in from reference TRBV28 and TRBJ2-7, reads DVKVTQSSRYLVKRTGEKVFLECVQDMDHENMFWYRQDPGLGLRLIYFSYDVKMKEKGDIPEGYSVSREKKERFSLILESASTNQTSMYLCASSTRDNNYEQYFGPGTRLTVT.

This clone was seen more than once but under ten times. This chain connects TRBV12-3 or TRBV12-4 to TRBJ1-2; D possibly corresponds to TRBD1 (5 bases). V lost 6 bases and J 8 bases, leaving 13 bases between the germline ends. The CDR3 consists of 12 residues. The chain's CDR3 is CASSRDLSGYTF. The CDR3 DNA sequence: TGTGCCAGCAGCAGGGATCTGAGCGGCTACACCTTC.

The rearrangement links TRBV7-9 to TRBJ1-1; possibly TRBD1 for D (5 bases). Per the germline V gene, CDR1 is SEHNR and CDR2 is FQNEAQ (reference sequence). This CDR3 has 15 residues. V shed 1 base and J shed 2 bases, with 11 bases lying between them. The CDR3 protein is CASSLGGVFNTEAFF. The CDR3 coding sequence is TGTGCCAGCAGCTTAGGGGGGGTCTTTAACACTGAAGCTTTCTTT.

The V and J genes are TRBV10-1 and TRBJ2-3; TRBD1 aligns across 7 bases. The CDR3 extends over 12 amino acids. Germline loops: CDR1 WNHNN, CDR2 SYGVQD (reference sequence). The CDR3 protein is CATGVRTDTQYF. In nucleotides, the CDR3 is TGCGCTACAGGGGTAAGGACAGATACGCAGTATTTT.